This TCR beta chain was observed in a study of tumor-infiltrating lymphocytes in localized non-small cell lung cancer. Some clones are missing from TCRdb's copy, which holds only in-frame ones; the method was immunoSEQ multiplex PCR. The sample consists of around 13,000 clones, around 76% of them appearing once. The CDR3 is 12 amino acids. Trimming at V came to 6 bases and at J to 10 bases, leaving 8 bases not matched to a gene. Germline-derived CDR1 and CDR2 are MDHEN and SYDVKM. The sample comprised uninvolved lung tissue not adjacent to the tumor. V and J are TRBV28 and TRBJ1-1, with 7 bases fitting TRBD1. The TCR originated in a human donor with non-small cell lung cancer. Written as DNA, the CDR3 is TGTGCCAGCAGGGCAGACAGGGTGGTAGCTTTCTTT. Encoded protein: CASRADRVVAFF.